Listed below are T cell receptor beta chains from one sample, sequenced in a study of cytotoxic CD8 clonotypes in ibrutinib-treated CLL. Libraries were prepared by immunoSEQ multiplex PCR; TCRdb keeps only in-frame clonotypes and omits some of them. The data contain about 130,000 clones, about four fifths of them singletons. This sample comprised PBMCs, obtained after 12 months of ibrutinib treatment. The receptors shown here come from a human donor with chronic lymphocytic leukemia. Each CDR3 is given with its conserved first and last residue. D genes are given only for firm matches. Expanded clones are given a class, and other clones once, few, many or no size at all.

clone_size | j_call | d_call | v_call | cdr3_aa | cdr3_nt
. | TRBJ1-5 | . | TRBV7-9 | CASSLVEGQPQHF | TGTGCCAGCAGCTTAGTTGAAGGTCAGCCCCAGCATTTT
. | TRBJ2-5 | . | TRBV5-1 | CASSLDTSSGPQYF | TGCGCCAGCAGCTTGGATACTTCCTCGGGGCCCCAGTACTTC
. | TRBJ2-1 | . | TRBV7-6 | CASSLAEGQGGNEQFF | TGTGCCAGCAGCTTAGCTGAAGGACAAGGGGGCAATGAGCAGTTCTTC
. | TRBJ2-7 | . | TRBV7-2 | CASSHPGAYEQYF | TGTGCCAGCAGCCACCCGGGAGCCTACGAGCAGTACTTC
. | TRBJ2-3 | . | TRBV28 | CASSLPSGHTDTQYF | TGTGCCAGCAGTTTACCCTCGGGACACACAGATACGCAGTATTTT
. | TRBJ2-2 | . | TRBV7-9 | CASSFPAGYTGELFF | TGTGCCAGCAGCTTTCCCGCGGGATACACCGGGGAGCTGTTTTTT
once | TRBJ1-4 | . | TRBV11-2 | CASSSTATNEKLFF | TGTGCCAGCAGCTCAACTGCAACTAATGAAAAACTGTTTTTT
. | TRBJ2-5 | TRBD2 | TRBV28 | CASSLTSGRWETQYF | TGTGCCAGCAGTTTGACTAGCGGGAGATGGGAGACCCAGTACTTC
. | TRBJ2-3 | . | TRBV9 | CASSVMTASTDTQYF | TGTGCCAGCAGCGTAATGACAGCTAGCACAGATACGCAGTATTTT
. | TRBJ2-3 | TRBD1 | TRBV4-3 | CASSLLDRGDQDTQYF | TGCGCCAGCAGCCTCTTGGACAGGGGCGATCAAGATACGCAGTATTTT
few | TRBJ1-2 | . | TRBV19 | CASSPDRIYGYTF | TGTGCCAGTAGCCCTGACAGGATCTATGGCTACACCTTC
once | TRBJ1-2 | . | TRBV7-9 | CASSPGTIYGYTF | TGTGCCAGCAGCCCTGGGACGATCTATGGCTACACCTTC
. | TRBJ1-5 | . | TRBV15 | CATSRAGDSNQPQHF | TGTGCCACCAGCAGGGCAGGGGATAGCAATCAGCCCCAGCATTTT
. | TRBJ1-5 | TRBD1 | TRBV27 | CASSEGTGAGSQHF | TGTGCCAGCAGTGAAGGGACAGGGGCGGGGTCCCAGCATTTT
. | TRBJ2-7 | TRBD1 | TRBV11-1 | CASSTTGAYEQYF | TGTGCCAGCAGCACAACAGGGGCCTACGAGCAGTACTTC
. | TRBJ1-1 | . | TRBV5-8 | CASSLWDTLLNTEAFF | TGTGCCAGCAGCTTGTGGGACACTCTATTGAACACTGAAGCTTTCTTT
few | TRBJ1-4 | . | TRBV9 | CASSYGAGPVEKLFF | TGTGCCAGCAGTTATGGAGCAGGGCCTGTTGAAAAACTGTTTTTT
. | TRBJ2-1 | . | TRBV27 | CASSLSSRGQRVQNYNEQFF | TGTGCCAGCAGTTTATCCTCCCGTGGACAGCGCGTACAGAACTACAATGAGCAGTTCTTC
. | TRBJ2-3 | . | TRBV2 | CASSSTDTQYF | TGTGCCAGCAGCTCTACAGATACGCAGTATTTT
. | TRBJ1-2 | TRBD1 | TRBV2 | CASSDAGGSYGYTF | TGTGCCAGCAGTGACGCAGGGGGTAGCTATGGCTACACCTTC
once | TRBJ2-5 | . | TRBV14 | CASSKSRDTRVATQYF | TGTGCCAGCAGCAAAAGCCGGGACACCAGGGTTGCGACCCAGTACTTC
. | TRBJ2-1 | TRBD2 | TRBV7-2 | CASSLRTSGSSYNEQFF | TGTGCCAGCAGCCTCCGGACTAGCGGAAGCTCCTACAATGAGCAGTTCTTC
. | TRBJ1-1 | . | TRBV4-3 | CASSQDRTTNTEAFF | TGCGCCAGCAGCCAAGACCGGACCACGAACACTGAAGCTTTCTTT
few | TRBJ2-7 | . | TRBV5-6 | CASSLEGYEQYF | TGTGCCAGCAGCTTGGAGGGCTACGAGCAGTACTTC
. | TRBJ1-2 | . | TRBV2 | CASSPRRPGQNYGYTF | TGTGCCAGCAGTCCAAGGCGCCCCGGACAGAACTATGGCTACACCTTC
. | TRBJ2-2 | TRBD1 | TRBV7-9 | CASSLTTGGTGELFF | TGTGCCAGCAGCCTTACGACAGGGGGCACCGGGGAGCTGTTTTTT
few | TRBJ2-1 | TRBD2 | TRBV5-4 | CASSKAGLAGNEQFF | TGTGCCAGCAGCAAAGCGGGACTAGCAGGAAATGAGCAGTTCTTC
. | TRBJ2-7 | TRBD2 | TRBV6-1 | CASSEAWRENYEQYF | TGTGCCAGCAGTGAAGCGTGGCGGGAGAACTACGAGCAGTACTTC
. | TRBJ1-2 | TRBD1 | TRBV4-3 | CASSQDSGGYGYTF | TGCGCCAGCAGCCAAGATTCAGGGGGCTATGGCTACACCTTC
. | TRBJ1-5 | . | TRBV5-5 | CASSLGLDQPQHF | TGTGCCAGCAGCTTGGGGTTGGACCAGCCCCAGCATTTT
. | TRBJ2-5 | TRBD1 | TRBV5-6 | CASSGRDRVQETQYF | TGTGCCAGCAGCGGCCGGGACAGGGTCCAAGAGACCCAGTACTTC
. | TRBJ2-5 | . | TRBV6-5 | CASSRLRETQYF | TGTGCCAGCAGCAGACTCCGGGAGACCCAGTACTTC
. | TRBJ1-1 | . | TRBV11-1 | CASSFEFRAFF | TGTGCCAGCAGCTTTGAGTTTCGGGCTTTCTTT
. | TRBJ2-3 | . | TRBV5-1 | CASRAPESTDTQYF | TGCGCCAGCAGGGCTCCCGAATCCACAGATACGCAGTATTTT
. | TRBJ2-7 | . | TRBV30 | CAWSVRLRVHEQYF | TGTGCCTGGAGTGTACGTCTCAGGGTCCACGAGCAGTACTTC
. | TRBJ2-7 | . | TRBV9 | CASSVLLDSYEQYF | TGTGCCAGCAGCGTTCTTTTAGACTCCTACGAGCAGTACTTC
. | TRBJ1-3 | . | TRBV5-6 | CASSLMENTIYF | TGTGCCAGCAGCTTGATGGAAAACACCATATATTTT
. | TRBJ2-7 | . | TRBV13 | CASSLGDFPAYEQYF | TGTGCCAGCAGCTTAGGGGACTTCCCAGCCTACGAGCAGTACTTC
. | TRBJ1-1 | TRBD1 | TRBV10-3 | CAISGGDRATEAFF | TGTGCCATCAGTGGAGGGGACAGGGCCACTGAAGCTTTCTTT
. | TRBJ2-5 | . | TRBV29-1 | CSGNGARETQYF | TGCAGCGGGAACGGGGCCAGGGAGACCCAGTACTTC
. | TRBJ2-7 | TRBD1 | TRBV5-1 | CASSLEGTGAYEQYF | TGCGCCAGCAGCTTGGAGGGGACAGGGGCCTACGAGCAGTACTTC
. | TRBJ2-5 | . | TRBV19 | CASSRGFIETQYF | TGTGCCAGTAGTAGGGGATTTATAGAGACCCAGTACTTC
. | TRBJ2-1 | . | TRBV7-9 | CASSLAWSGVYNEQFF | TGTGCCAGCAGCTTAGCGTGGAGCGGTGTATACAATGAGCAGTTCTTC
. | TRBJ1-5 | TRBD1 | TRBV4-3 | CASSQDLGQGNSNQPQHF | TGCGCCAGCAGCCAAGATTTAGGACAGGGGAATAGCAATCAGCCCCAGCATTTT
. | TRBJ2-5 | TRBD2 | TRBV10-2 | CASRGPSGAETQYF | TGCGCCAGCAGGGGTCCTAGCGGGGCGGAGACCCAGTACTTC
. | TRBJ1-5 | TRBD1 | TRBV6-6 | CASSWQGQGANQPQHF | TGTGCCAGCAGTTGGCAGGGACAGGGGGCGAATCAGCCCCAGCATTTT
. | TRBJ2-3 | . | TRBV5-1 | CASSGRGQPPDTQYF | TGCGCCAGCAGCGGTCGGGGACAACCCCCAGATACGCAGTATTTT